This T cell receptor beta chain was identified in a study of blood T cell repertoires in COVID-19. Study context: The origin of the acute and convalescent COVID-19 samples was the United States, Italy and Spain.

The authors' processing: Estimation of nucleated cell counts was performed using reference gene primer amplification. The protocol was immunoSEQ multiplex PCR, while the TCRdb copy is restricted to in-frame clones and leaves out a portion. The DNA gave D and trimming, while V, J and clone size come from that table. The top ten clones hold approximately 51% of a sample with 15,000 to 18,000 clones, 70% to 90% of them seen once. The CDR3 has 16 residues. Trimming left V 2 bases short and J 4 bases short, with 14 bases between. Germline V gene lookup returns CDR1 MNHEY and CDR2 SMNVEV (reference sequence).

The sample was peripheral blood. The chain uses TRBV27 and TRBJ1-4; tentatively, D is TRBD1 (6 bases). The TCR comes from a man between 60 and 70 years old with acute or convalescent COVID-19. CDR3 DNA sequence: TGTGCCAGCAGTTTACACAGGGCAGGGGTTAATGAAAAACTGTTTTTT. The encoded protein is CASSLHRAGVNEKLFF.